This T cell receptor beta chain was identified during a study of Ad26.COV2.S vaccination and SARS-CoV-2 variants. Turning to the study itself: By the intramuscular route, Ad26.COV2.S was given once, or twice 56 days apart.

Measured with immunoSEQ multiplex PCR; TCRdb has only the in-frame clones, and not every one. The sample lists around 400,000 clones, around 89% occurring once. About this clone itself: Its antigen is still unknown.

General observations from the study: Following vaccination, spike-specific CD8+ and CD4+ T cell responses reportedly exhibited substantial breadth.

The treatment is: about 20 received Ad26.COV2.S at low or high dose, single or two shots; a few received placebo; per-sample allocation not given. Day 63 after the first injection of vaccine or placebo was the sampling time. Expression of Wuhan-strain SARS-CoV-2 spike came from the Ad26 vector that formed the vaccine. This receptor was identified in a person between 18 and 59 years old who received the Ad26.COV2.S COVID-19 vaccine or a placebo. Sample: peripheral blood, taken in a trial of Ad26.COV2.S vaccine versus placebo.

The CDR3 is CASSPGVAGVGEQYF. The DNA of the CDR3 is TGTGCCAGCAGCCCCGGGGTAGCGGGAGTGGGGGAGCAGTACTTC. The gene calls are TRBV13 and TRBJ2-7; TRBD2 agrees at 9 bases. V dropped 5 bases and J dropped 7; count of bases not matched to a gene: 12. Germline-derived CDR1 and CDR2 are PRHDT and FYEKMQ (reference sequence). CDR3 length: 15 amino acids.